This paragraph covers one T cell receptor beta chain sequence. The antigen is not known. This sample stems from a study of cytomegalovirus exposure and HLA in healthy donors. Trimming removed 5 bases at V and 2 bases at J, with 16 bases between. The CDR3 contains 16 residues. Germline-derived CDR1 and CDR2 are SGHAT and FQNNGV. With 60 Vbeta and 13 Jbeta primers, the PCR was carried out. Sequenced by immunoSEQ multiplex PCR; TCRdb stores in-frame clones only, minus some. The table includes about 220,000 clones, under 80% detected once. General study points: A later analysis showed that HLA-associated TCR beta chains had undergone more clonal expansion than equally common others. In an earlier analysis, productive rearrangement rates for most beta V segments clustered near 87% or 30%. Donors belonging to an Asian-associated ancestry cluster reportedly showed fewer N-insertions in productive TCRs than the approximately 690-donor mean, according to what a later analysis found.

The clonotype originates from a woman younger than 45 in good health and CMV-seronegative. The rearrangement joins TRBV11-2 to TRBJ2-1, with D possibly TRBD2 on 6 matching bases. The sequenced material came from PBMCs. The CDR3 DNA reads as TGTGCCAGCAGCCCAATGGGGGGTTCCACCTACAATGAGCAGTTCTTC. Its translation is CASSPMGGSTYNEQFF. The whole variable domain, remainder taken from reference TRBV11-2 and TRBJ2-1, is EAGVAQSPRYKIIEKRQSVAFWCNPISGHATLYWYQQILGQGPKLLIQFQNNGVVDDSQLPKDRFSAERLKGVDSTLKIQPAKLEDSAVYLCASSPMGGSTYNEQFFGPGTRLTVL.